Below, 25 T cell receptor beta chains from the same sample are listed, as sequenced in a study of blood T cell repertoires in COVID-19. The method was immunoSEQ multiplex PCR; TCRdb's version includes in-frame clones alone and lacks a portion of them. The table shows about 260,000 clones, with about 80% occurring only once. Sequenced input: peripheral blood. Source of these receptors: a woman over 75 with acute or convalescent COVID-19.

The CDR3 coding sequence is TGTGCCTGGAGTGTACAGCGGCAGGGGTTGGTGCAGGACTATGGCTACACCTTC. Its translation is CAWSVQRQGLVQDYGYTF. The gene calls are TRBV30 and TRBJ1-2; a weak D match, TRBD1 (6 bases). Germline CDR1 is GTSNPN and CDR2 is SVGIG (reference sequence). The CDR3 runs to 18 residues. Trimming shortened V by 0 bases and J by 3 bases, and 23 bases separated the two germline ends. The full variable domain, in which reference TRBV30 and TRBJ1-2 provide the parts outside the CDR3, is SQTIHQWPATLVQPVGSPLSLECTVEGTSNPNLYWYRQAAGRGLQLLFYSVGIGQISSEVPQNLSASRPQDRQFILSSKKLLLSDSGFYLCAWSVQRQGLVQDYGYTFGSGTRLTVV.

CDR3 sequence reads: CASSTGQGSNQPQHF. DNA for the CDR3: TGTGCCAGCAGCACTGGACAGGGCAGCAATCAGCCCCAGCATTTT. V gene TRBV7-2 combines with J gene TRBJ1-5, with 8 bases that match TRBD1. The CDR3 runs to 15 residues. Trimming cost V 5 bases and J 1 base; bases outside gene matches: 4. Germline CDR1 SGHTA, CDR2 FQGNSA.

This clone turned up a few times. The V call is TRBV6-2 or TRBV6-3, the J call TRBJ1-5, with TRBD1 matching over 10 bases. In germline, CDR1 is MNHEY, CDR2 SVGEGT. CDR3 length: 17 residues. Trimming took 5 bases from V and 1 from J; bases not matched to a gene: 8. DNA of the CDR3: TGTGCCAGCAGTCGCGGGGACAGGGGACGGAGCAATCAGCCCCAGCATTTT. Translating it yields CASSRGDRGRSNQPQHF.

The V call is TRBV3-1 (or the pseudogene TRBV3-2), the J call TRBJ2-3; TRBD2 agrees at 8 bases. This CDR3 is 16 amino acids long. CDR1 is LGHDT and CDR2 is YNNKEL in the germline V gene (reference sequence). The trim removed 0 bases at V and 6 bases at J, leaving 8 bases unmatched. The CDR3: CASSQDMAGGRDTQYF. DNA for the CDR3: TGTGCCAGCAGCCAAGATATGGCGGGAGGTAGGGATACGCAGTATTTT.

The table lists this clone with a count of one. J is TRBJ2-1 and V is TRBV12-3 or TRBV12-4; 8 positions match TRBD2. V trimming: 5 bases; J trimming: 12 bases; junction bases outside the gene matches: 6. This CDR3 is 12 amino acids long. The CDR3 DNA is TGTGCCAGCAGTGTCCACAGCGGGGGGCAGTTCTTC. Amino acid sequence: CASSVHSGGQFF.

V is TRBV18 and J is TRBJ1-1, with TRBD1 identical over 7 bases. Per the germline V gene, CDR1 is KGHSH and CDR2 is LQKENI. The CDR3 consists of 16 residues. V lost 3 bases to trimming and J lost 4 bases; unmatched junction nucleotides: 11. CDR3 residues: CASSPTNRGAGTEAFF. For the CDR3, the DNA is TGTGCCAGCTCACCCACAAACAGGGGAGCTGGCACTGAAGCTTTCTTT.

Note on this clone: The sample contains more than one DNA sequence encoding this CDR3. The chain links TRBV27 to TRBJ1-2; a possible D gene is TRBD1 (5 bases). Germline CDR1 reads MNHEY; CDR2 reads SMNVEV (reference sequence). This CDR3 region has 12 residues. Trimming left V 3 bases short and J 8 bases short, with 10 bases between. CDR3 sequence (DNA): TGTGCCAGCAGTTTCCAGGGAGGCGGCTACACCTTC. Amino acids: CASSFQGGGYTF.

The genes are TRBV5-6 and TRBJ2-3; 13 bases line up with TRBD2. The germline gives CDR1 SGHDT, CDR2 YYEEEE. V lost 3 bases to trimming and J lost 5 bases; unmatched junction nucleotides: 6. CDR3 length equals 16 residues. CDR3 residues: CASSYGLAGVQDTQYF. The CDR3 region has the DNA TGTGCCAGCAGCTACGGACTAGCGGGGGTCCAAGATACGCAGTATTTT.

V gene TRBV19 combines with J gene TRBJ1-2, with TRBD1 matching 8 bases. Per germline, CDR1 LNHDA and CDR2 SQIVND (reference sequence). The trim removed 5 bases at V and 4 bases at J, leaving 12 bases unmatched. The CDR3 is 16 residues long. CDR3 amino acids: CASSSGGQGGGYGYTF. Here the CDR3 DNA reads TGTGCCAGTAGTTCCGGAGGACAGGGCGGAGGCTATGGCTACACCTTC.

J is TRBJ2-4 and V is TRBV5-6; no clear D. Germline V CDR1 and CDR2: SGHDT, YYEEEE. The CDR3 runs 19 residues. Trimming cost V 0 bases and J 0 bases, with 19 bases left between them. DNA of the CDR3: TGTGCCAGCAGCTTGGCGACGGCCCCTAGGCTTCTAGCCAAAAACATTCAGTACTTC. This translates into CASSLATAPRLLAKNIQYF.

This clone was seen only a few times. The chain has TRBV6-2 or TRBV6-3 and TRBJ2-6, with D possibly being TRBD2 (6 bases). V was trimmed by 5 bases and J by 2 bases, leaving 19 bases between them. Germline loops: CDR1 MNHEY, CDR2 SVGEGT. The length of the CDR3 is 18 residues. The CDR3 DNA is TGTGCCAGCAGTCCCGCCGGGCTAGCGAGCACTGGGGCCAACGTCCTGACTTTC. It encodes CASSPAGLASTGANVLTF.

The chain joins TRBV19 to TRBJ1-2; 7 bases map to TRBD1. Germline V lookup: CDR1 LNHDA, CDR2 SQIVND (reference sequence). The V gene end was trimmed by 7 bases and the J gene end by 10 bases; junction bases not matched to a gene: 12. The CDR3 loop spans 13 amino acids. CDR3 protein: CASNHDGQAHYTF. The CDR3 DNA reads as TGTGCCAGTAATCACGATGGACAGGCCCACTACACCTTC.

CDR3 DNA: TGTGCCAGCAGCTCCGACAGTTCAACTAATGAAAAACTGTTTTTT. It encodes CASSSDSSTNEKLFF. The chain recombines TRBV5-6 with TRBJ1-4, with D possibly TRBD1 on 5 matching bases. In germline, CDR1 is SGHDT, CDR2 YYEEEE. The CDR3 runs 15 residues. Trimming shortened V by 3 bases and J by 0 bases, and 9 bases separated the two germline ends.

The V call is TRBV5-1, the J call TRBJ2-3; D remains unclear. Germline values: CDR1 SGHRS, CDR2 YFSETQ. The V end was cut by 0 bases, the J end by 0 bases, with 8 bases between. The CDR3 covers 15 residues. The CDR3 coding sequence is TGCGCCAGCAGCTTGGGAGTCACTAGCACAGATACGCAGTATTTT. The encoded protein is CASSLGVTSTDTQYF.

This rearrangement joins TRBV21-1 to TRBJ1-1. TRBV21-1 is a recognized pseudogene. The CDR3 contains 15 residues. The CDR3 sequence: CASSKAKRMNTEAFF. The CDR3, as DNA: TGTGCCAGCAGCAAAGCCAAGAGGATGAACACTGAAGCTTTCTTT.

This clone was observed a handful of times. The chain links TRBV7-9 to TRBJ1-4; TRBD1 aligns across 7 bases. The V segment lost 4 bases and the J segment 5 bases; nucleotides outside the gene matches: 4. Germline V gives CDR1 SEHNR, CDR2 FQNEAQ (reference sequence). CDR3 length equals 14 residues. Written as DNA, the CDR3 is TGTGCCAGCAGCTCGGGACAGCAAAATGAAAAACTGTTTTTT. It codes for CASSSGQQNEKLFF.

The V call is TRBV3-1 (or the pseudogene TRBV3-2), the J call TRBJ2-2, with TRBD2 matching 16 bases. The J segment lost 3 bases and the V segment lost 6 bases, leaving 1 base of the junction unmatched. CDR1 LGHDT and CDR2 YNNKEL come from the germline V gene (reference sequence). This CDR3 spans 16 amino acids. CDR3 region: CASRGTSGRDTGELFF. CDR3 in DNA: TGTGCCAGCAGGGGGACTAGCGGGAGGGACACCGGGGAGCTGTTTTTT.

This clone was recorded once. The V and J genes are TRBV9 and TRBJ2-1; a possible D gene is TRBD1 (6 bases). The germline gives CDR1 SGDLS, CDR2 YYNGEE. CDR3 length: 16 residues. V gave up 3 bases and J gave up 4 bases, with 17 bases separating them. The DNA of the CDR3 is TGTGCCAGCAGCGCGTTCATGAGACAGGCTTACAATGAGCAGTTCTTC. This codes for CASSAFMRQAYNEQFF.

This chain joins TRBV5-1 and TRBJ2-1, with 10 bases lining up with TRBD2. This CDR3 spans 15 amino acids. Trimming at V came to 1 base and at J to 4 bases, leaving 2 bases not matched to a gene. Germline lookup yields CDR1 SGHRS and CDR2 YFSETQ. DNA for the CDR3: TGCGCCAGCAGCTTGCTAGCGGGAGTTTACAATGAGCAGTTCTTC. Translation gives CASSLLAGVYNEQFF.

For this clone: Within the sample, other DNA sequences also encode this same CDR3. The rearrangement joins TRBV9 to TRBJ1-3; TRBD1 agrees at 8 bases. This CDR3 has 14 amino acids. From germline, CDR1 is SGDLS and CDR2 YYNGEE. Losses at the gene ends were 4 bases for V and 4 bases for J; bases not matched to a gene: 4. CDR3 amino acids: CASSPRTGGNTIYF. In DNA form, the CDR3 reads TGTGCCAGCAGCCCCCGGACAGGGGGAAACACCATATATTTT.

The V gene is TRBV5-6, the J gene TRBJ2-5; the D gene is possibly TRBD2 (6 bases). The CDR3 consists of 12 residues. Germline CDR1 reads SGHDT; CDR2 reads YYEEEE. V lost 7 bases to trimming and J lost 9 bases, with 16 bases between them. The CDR3 DNA is TGTGCCAGCGGGACTGACCAGAGAGCCCAGTACTTC. Protein sequence: CASGTDQRAQYF. Full variable domain (outside the CDR3, taken from reference TRBV5-6 and TRBJ2-5): DAGVTQSPTHLIKTRGQQVTLRCSPKSGHDTVSWYQQALGQGPQFIFQYYEEEERQRGNFPDRFSGHQFPNYSSELNVNALLLGDSALYLCASGTDQRAQYFGPGTRLLVL.

V usage is TRBV7-6 and J usage is TRBJ2-1, with 9 bases fitting TRBD2. The CDR3 is 18 residues long. Germline loops: CDR1 SGHVS, CDR2 FNYEAQ. Germline trimming cut 1 base from V and 2 bases from J; bases unmatched to any gene: 9. CDR3 bases: TGTGCCAGCAGCTTAGTGGCTAGCGGGGTAGGGGCCTACAATGAGCAGTTCTTC. Residues: CASSLVASGVGAYNEQFF.

This chain joins TRBV5-8 and TRBJ1-4; the match to TRBD1 covers 8 bases. V was clipped by 2 bases and J by 7 bases; unmatched bases: 10. There are 16 residues in the CDR3. The germline V gene encodes CDR1 SGHTS and CDR2 YDEGEE. CDR3 loop: CASSFGDRGWGEKLFF. The CDR3 DNA sequence: TGTGCCAGCAGCTTTGGAGACAGGGGTTGGGGTGAAAAACTGTTTTTT.

The chain links TRBV10-3 to TRBJ2-5, with 15 bases identical to TRBD2. V was clipped by 6 bases and J by 4 bases; unmatched bases: 3. CDR3 size: 15 residues. CDR1 and CDR2 from the germline V gene are ENHRY and SYGVKD. CDR3 in amino acids: CAISRTSGRGETQYF. The CDR3, as DNA: TGTGCCATCAGCAGGACTAGCGGGAGGGGAGAGACCCAGTACTTC.

V is TRBV6-1 and J is TRBJ1-4; TRBD1 is a possible D gene (5 bases). This CDR3 is built from 16 residues. Germline V gene sequence: CDR1 MNHNS, CDR2 SASEGT. V lost 4 bases, J lost 0 bases, and 12 bases lay in between. The CDR3 sequence is CASSGSTVATNEKLFF. The CDR3 DNA follows: TGTGCCAGCAGTGGATCGACAGTGGCAACTAATGAAAAACTGTTTTTT.